This entry lists 25 T cell receptor beta chains sequenced from one sample in a study of response to subunit inactivated influenza vaccine. A single record per CDR3 protein comes from TCRdb applying MiXCR to the RT-PCR reads. The profile shows roughly 620,000 distinct CDR3 sequences, about 11% of them singletons. These data are also associated with another study on T cells expressing NK-cell markers. This second study notes: Generation of TCR beta cDNA was performed by 5'RACE template switching incorporating UMIs.

The sequencing here drew on PBMCs from blood, taken on the day of vaccination. These receptors were taken from a man over 45 who received an inactivated influenza vaccine.

The V call is TRBV5-1, the J call TRBJ1-1; D is unresolved. Germline V gene data show CDR1 as SGHRS and CDR2 as YFSETQ. Trimming cost V 0 bases and J 6 bases, with 9 bases left between them. The CDR3 extends over 13 amino acids. The CDR3 is CASSLGGVPEAFF. For the CDR3, the DNA is TGCGCCAGCAGCTTGGGGGGAGTTCCTGAAGCTTTCTTT. The entire variable domain, with the rest obtained from reference TRBV5-1 and TRBJ1-1, is as follows: KAGVTQTPRYLIKTRGQQVTLSCSPISGHRSVSWYQQTPGQGLQFLFEYFSETQRNKGNFPGRFSGRQFSNSRSEMNVSTLELGDSALYLCASSLGGVPEAFFGQGTRLTVV.

The chain has TRBV24-1 and TRBJ2-2, with D tentatively TRBD1 (5 bases). This CDR3 is 16 amino acids long. Germline V gives CDR1 KGHDR, CDR2 SFDVKD. V was pared by 1 base and J by 2 bases, with 10 bases between. CDR3 sequence: CATSDFPGRNTGELFF. Here the CDR3 DNA reads TGTGCCACCAGTGATTTCCCAGGGCGTAACACCGGGGAGCTGTTTTTT.

The chain is built from TRBV27 and TRBJ2-3; D unresolved. This CDR3 has 12 residues. The germline V gene encodes CDR1 MNHEY and CDR2 SMNVEV (reference sequence). The V end was cut by 0 bases, the J end by 10 bases, with 8 bases between. The CDR3 protein is CASSLSRQAQYF. In DNA, the CDR3 is TGTGCCAGCAGTTTATCAAGGCAAGCGCAGTATTTT.

This chain uses TRBV7-9 with TRBJ2-2; maybe TRBD1 (6 bases). Trimming shortened V by 11 bases and J by 3 bases, and 16 bases separated the two germline ends. The CDR3 sequence is 14 residues long. The germline gives CDR1 SEHNR, CDR2 FQNEAQ (reference sequence). The CDR3: CAADLQGYTGELFF. The CDR3 nucleotides are TGTGCCGCTGACCTGCAGGGGTACACCGGGGAGCTGTTTTTT.

V gene TRBV27 combines with J gene TRBJ2-1, with D possibly matching TRBD1 (5 bases). CDR3 size: 17 residues. Germline CDR1 MNHEY, CDR2 SMNVEV (reference sequence). V was shortened by 5 bases and J by 0 bases, with 17 bases between the two germline ends. DNA for the CDR3: TGTGCCAGCAGTGAGCTAGGGGTAACCTTCTCCTACAATGAGCAGTTCTTC. Amino acids: CASSELGVTFSYNEQFF.

CDR3 residues: CAWSRMNTEAFF. The CDR3, as DNA: TGTGCCTGGAGCAGGATGAACACTGAAGCTTTCTTT. J is TRBJ1-1 and V is TRBV30; D uncertain. CDR1 is GTSNPN, CDR2 SVGIG, per germline (reference sequence). The CDR3 has 12 residues. Deletions cut 3 bases from V and 0 bases from J, with 5 bases between.

This clonotype was picked up a small number of times. The chain combines TRBV3-1 with TRBJ2-6; 10 bases align to TRBD2. Germline V gene data show CDR1 as LGHDT and CDR2 as YNNKEL (reference sequence). The CDR3 has 18 amino acids. Trimming cost V 2 bases and J 2 bases; bases outside gene matches: 6. DNA for the CDR3: TGTGCCAGCAGCCAATTTGGGCTAGCGGGAGCTGGGGCCAACGTCCTGACTTTC. Protein: CASSQFGLAGAGANVLTF. Variable domain in full (rest from reference TRBV3-1 and TRBJ2-6): DTAVSQTPKYLVTQMGNDKSIKCEQNLGHDTMYWYKQDSKKFLKIMFSYNNKELIINETVPNRFSPKSPDKAHLNLHINSLELGDSAVYFCASSQFGLAGAGANVLTFGAGSRLTVL.

A few counts support this clonotype. J is TRBJ2-5 and V is TRBV29-1; maybe TRBD2 (6 bases). Germline CDR1 SQVTM, CDR2 ANQGSEA. V shed 7 bases and J shed 5 bases, with 17 bases lying between them. The CDR3 has 13 residues. The CDR3 reads CSGGGVLAETQYF. Here the CDR3 DNA reads TGCAGCGGGGGTGGGGTGCTAGCGGAGACCCAGTACTTC.

This clonotype was recorded many times. The gene calls are TRBV29-1 and TRBJ1-1; a possible D gene is TRBD1 (5 bases). Trimming took 7 bases from V and 5 from J, leaving 20 bases between them. CDR3 length: 14 amino acids. Germline CDR1 and CDR2: SQVTM and ANQGSEA. In DNA form, the CDR3 reads TGCAGCGCTGATCCCCATGGGGGGAGAACTGAAGCTTTCTTT. This sequence encodes CSADPHGGRTEAFF.

This clonotype came up many times. V gene TRBV12-3 or TRBV12-4 combines with J gene TRBJ1-1; 8 bases match TRBD1. The V and J ends lost 6 bases and 0 bases, in that order; junction bases with no gene match: 3. The CDR3 has 14 amino acids. CDR3 amino acids: CASRYRGLNTEAFF. CDR3 nucleotides: TGTGCCAGCAGATACAGGGGGTTGAACACTGAAGCTTTCTTT.

This clonotype was picked up a small number of times. Mismatch with germline at one junction end may stem from a read error. J is TRBJ2-5 and V is TRBV7-7; tentatively, D is TRBD2 (5 bases). The CDR3 length is 16 residues. Per the germline V gene, CDR1 is SSHAT and CDR2 is FNYEAQ (reference sequence). DNA of the CDR3: TGTGCTAGCAGCTTAGCGAAAGTTGGAGTGTGGGAGACCCAGTACTTC. Amino acids: CASSLAKVGVWETQYF.

V usage is TRBV7-9 and J usage is TRBJ1-2; the D gene is possibly TRBD1 (6 bases). Between the trimmed V and J ends, which lost 2 bases and 6 bases, there was a span of 10 bases. This CDR3 has 13 amino acids. Germline V gives CDR1 SEHNR, CDR2 FQNEAQ (reference sequence). This chain's CDR3 is CASSLRSGDGYTF. The CDR3 DNA follows: TGTGCCAGCAGCTTAAGGTCAGGGGATGGCTACACCTTC.

This clonotype occurred a few times. The chain employs TRBV28 and TRBJ2-1; D call uncertain. This CDR3 has 16 amino acids. The germline V gene has CDR1 MDHEN and CDR2 SYDVKM. V lost 6 bases to trimming and J lost 3 bases, with 18 bases between them. The CDR3 loop reads CASSPSGQSFYNEQFF. Written as DNA, the CDR3 is TGTGCCAGCAGCCCTTCCGGGCAGTCCTTCTACAATGAGCAGTTCTTC.

The table lists this clonotype with a count of one. J is TRBJ2-3 and V is TRBV12-3 or TRBV12-4; tentative D call: TRBD2 (6 bases). V was cut by 7 bases and J by 0 bases, with 11 bases left in between. The CDR3 spans 14 residues. CDR3 residues: CASTPDYSTDTQYF. DNA of the CDR3: TGTGCCAGCACCCCGGACTACAGCACAGATACGCAGTATTTT.

V is TRBV20-1 and J is TRBJ2-1, with D maybe TRBD1 (6 bases). Trimming left V 2 bases short and J 5 bases short, with 16 bases between. Per the germline V gene, CDR1 is DFQATT and CDR2 is SNEGSKA (reference sequence). The CDR3 spans 15 residues. The CDR3 region is CSARRSGTPNNEQFF. Here the CDR3 DNA reads TGCAGTGCTAGAAGATCCGGGACACCTAACAATGAGCAGTTCTTC.

This clonotype has only a few counts. This chain links TRBV10-3 with TRBJ2-1; D gene unclear. V was cut by 3 bases and J by 6 bases, with 6 bases left in between. Germline assignment: CDR1 ENHRY and CDR2 SYGVKD. The CDR3 is 12 residues long. The DNA of the CDR3 is TGTGCCATCAGTGACTGGCGCAATGAGCAGTTCTTC. Amino acid sequence: CAISDWRNEQFF.

The chain joins TRBV4-1 to TRBJ1-5; D possibly corresponds to TRBD1 (5 bases). The CDR3 extends over 16 amino acids. The V end lost 7 bases, the J end lost 2 bases, and 18 bases lay between the germline ends. CDR1 and CDR2 from the germline V gene are MGHRA and YSYEKL. CDR3 residues: CASTLTGDTGNQPQHF. The CDR3 DNA reads TGCGCCAGCACCCTCACAGGAGACACTGGCAATCAGCCCCAGCATTTT.

The V and J genes are TRBV29-1 and TRBJ2-5, with 13 bases identical to TRBD2. The CDR3 totals 14 residues. Germline assignment: CDR1 SQVTM and CDR2 ANQGSEA. The ends lost 7 bases at V and 3 bases at J; junction bases unmatched: 5. The CDR3 DNA sequence: TGCAGCGGTCTTACTAGCGGGAGGGAAGAGACCCAGTACTTC. Amino acid sequence: CSGLTSGREETQYF.

The V call is TRBV28, the J call TRBJ2-5; maybe TRBD1 (6 bases). The CDR3 length is 16 residues. V dropped 2 bases and J dropped 3 bases, with 16 bases sitting between them. Looked up from germline, CDR1 is MDHEN and CDR2 is SYDVKM. CDR3 bases: TGTGCCAGCAGTTTAAACGCCCCAGGGGCGAAAGAGACCCAGTACTTC. Translated, it gives CASSLNAPGAKETQYF. The full variable domain, completed using reference TRBV28 and TRBJ2-5, is DVKVTQSSRYLVKRTGEKVFLECVQDMDHENMFWYRQDPGLGLRLIYFSYDVKMKEKGDIPEGYSVSREKKERFSLILESASTNQTSMYLCASSLNAPGAKETQYFGPGTRLLVL.

The V gene is TRBV10-3, the J gene TRBJ2-7; the match to TRBD1 covers 7 bases. The CDR3 extends over 12 amino acids. V shed 10 bases, J shed 2 bases, and the junction held 5 bases outside the gene matches. The germline V gene encodes CDR1 ENHRY and CDR2 SYGVKD. The CDR3, as DNA: TGTGCCAGAGGACAGGAGCCCTACGAGCAGTACTTC. The encoded protein is CARGQEPYEQYF.

This clonotype came up a few times. The chain is built from TRBV5-5 and TRBJ1-5; D gene ambiguous. The germline CDR1 and CDR2 sequences are SGHKS and YYEKEE (reference sequence). The CDR3 runs 13 residues. V lost 4 bases to trimming and J lost 5 bases, with 10 bases between them. CDR3 sequence (DNA): TGTGCCAGCAGCCCCTGGCTGGATCAGCCCCAGCATTTT. Amino acid sequence: CASSPWLDQPQHF.

This chain joins TRBV7-2 and TRBJ2-1; D perhaps matches TRBD1 (5 bases). Germline V CDR1 and CDR2: SGHTA, FQGNSA. The V and J ends lost 2 bases and 4 bases respectively, with 12 bases between them. The CDR3 spans 15 residues. The CDR3 is CASSLTFAGYNEQFF. CDR3 nucleotide sequence: TGTGCCAGCAGCTTAACCTTTGCAGGGTACAATGAGCAGTTCTTC.

This clonotype was found a few times. The chain recombines TRBV4-1 with TRBJ2-3, with 10 positions matching TRBD1. With 4 bases clipped from V and 5 bases from J, the junction kept 3 bases outside the gene matches. This CDR3 contains 14 residues. Germline V lookup: CDR1 MGHRA, CDR2 YSYEKL. CDR3 DNA sequence: TGCGCCAGCAGCCCGACAGGGGGCTTAGATACGCAGTATTTT. Its translation: CASSPTGGLDTQYF.

The chain employs TRBV20-1 and TRBJ1-2, with D tentatively TRBD1 (5 bases). V was clipped by 6 bases and J by 8 bases, with 13 bases between them. This CDR3 spans 11 amino acids. Per germline, CDR1 DFQATT and CDR2 SNEGSKA (reference sequence). The CDR3 loop reads CSAPTVPGYTF. The CDR3, as DNA: TGCAGTGCGCCGACAGTTCCCGGCTACACCTTC.

Notes on this clonotype: Being one base from a much bigger clone, this may be a read error. V gene TRBV5-5 combines with J gene TRBJ2-2, with TRBD2 as a possible D gene (6 bases). Germline V CDR1 and CDR2: SGHKS, YYEKEE (reference sequence). This CDR3 contains 16 residues. CDR3 sequence reads: CASSLVSGRNTEELFF. For the CDR3, the DNA is TGTGCCAGCAGCTTGGTTTCGGGGAGGAACACCGAGGAGCTGTTTTTT.